Listed below are T cell receptor beta chains from one sample, sequenced in a study of shared clonotypes between healthy human individuals. The data were produced by immunoSEQ multiplex PCR, yet TCRdb's version contains in-frame clones alone and is incomplete. Of 2,500,000 or so clones detected, roughly 90% appear once; the ten largest clones hold 0.37%. Sequencing was performed on naive CD4+ T cells from PBMCs. The origin of the receptors is a man aged 18 to 30 in good health. Some clones in this sample may be carry-over from other donors' samples. CDR3s include the opening cysteine and the closing phenylalanine or tryptophan. D genes are given only for firm matches. The size entry is marked missing in some rows and otherwise reads once, few, many or a size class.

J,D,size,V,DNA,CDR3
TRBJ2-1,.,.,TRBV7-2,TGTGCCAGCAACGGGGGCTCGGATGAGCAGTTCTTC,CASNGGSDEQFF
TRBJ2-2,.,.,TRBV4-2,TGTGCCAGCAGCCAAGAGAGTGGTATGACTGCCGGGGAGCTGTTTTTT,CASSQESGMTAGELFF
TRBJ1-5,TRBD1,.,TRBV19,TGTGCCAGTAGAGGAGACAGGGGCCGGGGACAAGCTCAGCCCCAGCATTTT,CASRGDRGRGQAQPQHF
TRBJ1-5,.,.,TRBV7-9,TGTGCCAGCAGCTTAACAGGGCCAAATCAGCCCCAGCATTTT,CASSLTGPNQPQHF
TRBJ1-2,TRBD1,.,TRBV7-2,TGTGCCAGCAGCGTAACCGGGACAGGGTCTTCGCTGGGCTACACCTTC,CASSVTGTGSSLGYTF
TRBJ2-5,.,.,TRBV9,TGTGCCAGCAGCGATGGGGGCCAAGAGACCCAGTACTTC,CASSDGGQETQYF
TRBJ2-1,TRBD2,.,TRBV4-2,TGTGCCAGCAGCCACGGAGAGGGGCGGGAGGTCTCCTACAATGAGCAGTTCTTC,CASSHGEGREVSYNEQFF
TRBJ1-4,.,once,TRBV15,TGTGCCACCAGCAGAGATCGTCCATCTGAAAAACTGTTTTTT,CATSRDRPSEKLFF
TRBJ2-7,TRBD2,.,TRBV5-1,TGCGCCAGCAGCGGGCGAGGTTTTAGCGGGGTCTACGAGCAGTACTTC,CASSGRGFSGVYEQYF
TRBJ2-3,.,.,TRBV21-1,TGTGCCAGCAGCACGAGACTAGCGGGCACAGATACGCAGTATTTT,CASSTRLAGTDTQYF
TRBJ2-2,.,.,TRBV7-7,TGTGCCAGCAGCCAAGGACGGAGCACCGGGGAGCTGTTTTTT,CASSQGRSTGELFF
TRBJ2-3,TRBD2,.,TRBV29-1,TGCAGCGTTGTCGACGCGGGAGTCACTACGCAGTATTTT,CSVVDAGVTTQYF
TRBJ2-2,.,.,TRBV7-3,TGTGCCAGCAGCTTATTCCTAAACACCGGGGAGCTGTTTTTT,CASSLFLNTGELFF
TRBJ1-1,.,few,TRBV11-2,TGTGCCAGCAGCTTAGTAAGATCTGGGCTGAACACTGAAGCTTTCTTT,CASSLVRSGLNTEAFF
TRBJ2-1,TRBD2,.,TRBV29-1,TGCAGCGTAAGACTAGCGGGAGTGGGCAATGAGCAGTTCTTC,CSVRLAGVGNEQFF
TRBJ2-1,.,.,TRBV20-1,TGCAGTGCTAGTTTACCGCGTGAGCAGTTCTTC,CSASLPREQFF
TRBJ1-1,.,.,TRBV27,TGTGCCAGCAGCCCCGGACGGTTGAACACTGAAGCTTTCTTT,CASSPGRLNTEAFF
TRBJ2-7,.,.,TRBV5-5,TGTGCCAGCAGCCGTGGGGTATTCGACGAGCAGTACTTC,CASSRGVFDEQYF
TRBJ2-7,TRBD2,.,TRBV15,TGTGCCACCAGCAGAGATCTTTGGACTAGCGGGAAGGCCGTTGCAGGGTACGAGCAGTACTTC,CATSRDLWTSGKAVAGYEQYF
TRBJ1-2,.,.,TRBV2,TGTGCCAGCAGTTTACAGGGACCTAACTATGGCTACACCTTC,CASSLQGPNYGYTF